A selection of T cell receptor beta chains follows, all from one sample in a study of CD8+ T cells in alopecia areata. Assay: immunoSEQ multiplex PCR; the TCRdb copy retains only in-frame clones and omits some. The sample lists about 150,000 clones, about three fifths occurring once. Sequencing input: CD8+ T cells sorted from blood. The source is a human donor in good health. Both conserved end residues are part of each CDR3. The D gene is left open where the match is weak. Part of the rows lack a size; the others show once, few, many or a class for expanded clones.

v_call,d_call,cdr3_length,clone_size,j_call,cdr3_nt,cdr3_aa
TRBV6-5,TRBD1,12,few,TRBJ1-1,TGTGCCAGCAGGGGACAGGTTCATGAAGCTTTCTTT,CASRGQVHEAFF
TRBV27,TRBD1,14,.,TRBJ1-2,TGTGCCAGCAGTCCGGCCGGGACAGGCTATGGCTACACCTTC,CASSPAGTGYGYTF
TRBV13,.,15,.,TRBJ1-3,TGTGCCAGCAGCCCACGGACAATCTCTGGAAACACCATATATTTT,CASSPRTISGNTIYF
TRBV2,.,12,.,TRBJ1-5,TGTGCCAGCAGTGATCTGAATCAGCCCCAGCATTTT,CASSDLNQPQHF
TRBV7-9,.,15,.,TRBJ2-5,TGTGCCAGCAGCTTAGATGGCACCAACTCGGAGACCCAGTACTTC,CASSLDGTNSETQYF
TRBV6-1,.,14,.,TRBJ1-2,TGTGCCAGCAGTGAAGCACCTGGACACCCTGGCTACACCTTC,CASSEAPGHPGYTF
TRBV29-1,.,12,.,TRBJ1-2,TGCAGCGGCCACGGGACAAACTATGGCTACACCTTC,CSGHGTNYGYTF
TRBV11-2,.,12,few,TRBJ2-1,TGTGCCAGCAGCTTAGACTTCTATGAGCAGTTCTTC,CASSLDFYEQFF
TRBV7-9,.,12,few,TRBJ1-1,TGTGCCAGCAATGACTTGGACACTGAAGCTTTCTTT,CASNDLDTEAFF
TRBV6-6,TRBD1,14,.,TRBJ1-1,TGTGCCAGCAGGCCTCACACAGGGGACGCTGAAGCTTTCTTT,CASRPHTGDAEAFF
TRBV10-2,.,14,.,TRBJ2-1,TGCGCCAGCAGTGTGGGAGCCTCCTACAATGAGCAGTTCTTC,CASSVGASYNEQFF
TRBV11-2,.,15,.,TRBJ2-7,TGTGCCAGCAGCGCGTTAGCGCGGAGCTCCTACGAGCAGTACTTC,CASSALARSSYEQYF
TRBV29-1,TRBD2,15,few,TRBJ2-6,TGCAGCGCTGCCGGACTAGCTCCCGGGGCCAACGTCCTGACTTTC,CSAAGLAPGANVLTF
TRBV19,.,11,.,TRBJ2-1,TGTGCCAGTAGTATCGGCCCGGAGCAGTTCTTC,CASSIGPEQFF
TRBV6-5,.,13,few,TRBJ2-7,TGTGCCAGCAGTCAAGGACACGTCTACGAGCAGTACTTC,CASSQGHVYEQYF
TRBV11-1,.,13,once,TRBJ2-3,TGTGCCAGCAGCTACGGACCCACAGATACGCAGTATTTT,CASSYGPTDTQYF
TRBV29-1,TRBD1,13,.,TRBJ1-1,TGCAGCGTCTCACAGGGGGTAGGCACTGAAGCTTTCTTT,CSVSQGVGTEAFF
TRBV4-1,TRBD1,16,.,TRBJ2-7,TGCGCCAGCAGCCAACACCGGACAGGGGACTCCTACGAGCAGTACTTC,CASSQHRTGDSYEQYF
TRBV5-1,.,15,.,TRBJ2-1,TGCGCCAGCAGCTTGGGGGGGACCCGCGGCGATGAGCAGTTCTTC,CASSLGGTRGDEQFF